This is a list of T cell receptor beta chains from one sample in a study of shared clonotypes between healthy human individuals. Measured with immunoSEQ multiplex PCR; TCRdb has only the in-frame clones, and not every one. This table holds roughly 2.1 million clones, approximately 94% found once. The material sequenced was naive CD8+ T cells from PBMCs. Receptor source: a man younger than 35 in good health. Some clones in this sample may be carry-over from other donors' samples. Each CDR3 is given with its conserved first and last residue. D genes are given only for firm matches. Clone size, where shown, is once, few, many, or a class for clones that have expanded.

V	J	size	D	DNA	CDR3
TRBV10-3	TRBJ2-1	once	NA	TGTGCCATCAGTAGGGCGGAGGGGCGCTACAATGAGCAGTTCTTC	CAISRAEGRYNEQFF
TRBV9	TRBJ2-2	NA	NA	TGTGCCAGCAGCGGGGGCTCCCCACGCGTCGCCGGGGAGCTGTTTTTT	CASSGGSPRVAGELFF
TRBV11-2	TRBJ2-7	NA	NA	TGTGCCAGTACCTCGCCGGGACTTGGCTACGAGCAGTACTTC	CASTSPGLGYEQYF
TRBV19	TRBJ2-5	NA	NA	TGTGCCAGTAGTTCAAGGATTCGAAGGGAGACCCAGTACTTC	CASSSRIRRETQYF
TRBV27	TRBJ2-7	NA	NA	TGTGCCAGCAGTTTCGCCGGGACGGCCCTCGAGCAGTACTTC	CASSFAGTALEQYF
TRBV13	TRBJ2-7	NA	NA	TGTGCCAGCAGCTTAGATTTCCAGGGTAGGCACGAGCAGTACTTC	CASSLDFQGRHEQYF
TRBV5-1	TRBJ2-5	NA	TRBD1	TGCGCCAGCTTGGGCCGGGACAGGGGAGAGACCCAGTACTTC	CASLGRDRGETQYF
TRBV19	TRBJ2-5	NA	NA	TGTGCCAGTAGGGGCGGGATCCAAGAGACCCAGTACTTC	CASRGGIQETQYF
TRBV29-1	TRBJ2-2	NA	TRBD1	TGCAGCGTTACAGGGGGCACCGGGGAGCTGTTTTTT	CSVTGGTGELFF
TRBV13	TRBJ1-2	NA	TRBD1	TGTGCCAGCAGCCCGGGACAGTCGGCTAACTATGGCTACACCTTC	CASSPGQSANYGYTF
TRBV19	TRBJ1-1	NA	NA	TGTGCCAGTATCCCGGGGTCGGACACTGAAGCTTTCTTT	CASIPGSDTEAFF
TRBV7-9	TRBJ2-1	NA	NA	TGTGCCAGCAGCTTATTGGAGGGGAATGAGCAGTTCTTC	CASSLLEGNEQFF
TRBV18	TRBJ2-5	NA	NA	TGTGCCAGCTCACCACCCCCTTCGACAGTGGGTTGGGAGACCCAGTACTTC	CASSPPPSTVGWETQYF
TRBV10-3	TRBJ1-1	NA	NA	TGTGCCATCAGTGCCCTCGGCAGTGCTGAAGCTTTCTTT	CAISALGSAEAFF
TRBV28	TRBJ2-7	NA	NA	TGTGCCAGCAGTTTGACTGAATCCTACGAGCAGTACTTC	CASSLTESYEQYF
TRBV6-1	TRBJ2-1	NA	NA	TGTGCCAGCAGTGAGCAGAGAGGGGTGAAGAGCTCCTACAATGAGCAGTTCTTC	CASSEQRGVKSSYNEQFF
TRBV29-1	TRBJ2-3	NA	NA	TGCAGCGCTCCCGTGTTGGGCACAGATACGCAGTATTTT	CSAPVLGTDTQYF
TRBV4-1	TRBJ2-1	NA	NA	TGCGCCAGCAGCCAAGGGGAAGGCTCCTACAATGAGCAGTTCTTC	CASSQGEGSYNEQFF
TRBV7-9	TRBJ1-4	NA	NA	TGTGCCAGCAGCTCCGAAGACAGGTTACATGAAAAACTGTTTTTT	CASSSEDRLHEKLFF
TRBV28	TRBJ1-2	NA	TRBD1	TGTGCCAGCAGTTTACGGGACAGGAGGGACTATGGCTACACCTTC	CASSLRDRRDYGYTF
TRBV29-1	TRBJ2-3	NA	TRBD2	TGCAGCGTGAGGCGGACTAGCGGGAGCACAGATACGCAGTATTTT	CSVRRTSGSTDTQYF